The following is a T cell receptor beta chain sequence with its context. V shed 5 bases and J shed 6 bases, with 8 bases lying between them. The germline gives CDR1 KGHDR, CDR2 SFDVKD. The CDR3 sequence is 12 residues long. TCR beta CDR3 regions were amplified from RNA. HTBI primers drove first-round RT-PCR of the TCR CDR3. TCRdb re-analysed the multiplex PCR reads in MiXCR, keeping a single row per CDR3 protein. The sample has about 520,000 distinct CDR3 sequences, approximately 25% seen once; the top ten hold roughly 10%. The sample originates from a study of T cells in Graves' hyperthyroidism and ophthalmopathy.

This clonotype was obtained from a woman aged 25 to 39 with Graves' ophthalmopathy. Sequencing was carried out using blood. The chain has TRBV24-1 and TRBJ2-3; maybe TRBD2 (5 bases). CDR3 nucleotides: TGTGCCACCAGTGGAGCGGAGGATACGCAGTATTTT. Protein sequence: CATSGAEDTQYF.